This TCR beta chain stems from a study of blood T cells in healthy people across ages. Combining a sample-barcoded 5' primer with a J-beta primer mix, a second PCR ran for roughly 6 to 12 cycles. Samples each returned at least 2.5 million CDR3-containing paired-end reads. Each CDR3 protein gets one entry after TCRdb re-called the 5' RACE reads with MiXCR. In the table there are 700,000 to 900,000 distinct CDR3 sequences, about 53% of which are singletons. From germline, CDR1 is SQVTM and CDR2 ANQGSEA. The CDR3 consists of 13 residues. The V gene is TRBV29-1, the J gene TRBJ2-7; the D gene could be TRBD1 or TRBD2 (6 bases each). This sequence originates from a man older than 75 in good health. Sequenced sample: blood. In nucleotides, the CDR3 is TGCATTCAGACCCACGGGGGCAACTACGAGCAGTACTTC. Its protein is CIQTHGGNYEQYF.